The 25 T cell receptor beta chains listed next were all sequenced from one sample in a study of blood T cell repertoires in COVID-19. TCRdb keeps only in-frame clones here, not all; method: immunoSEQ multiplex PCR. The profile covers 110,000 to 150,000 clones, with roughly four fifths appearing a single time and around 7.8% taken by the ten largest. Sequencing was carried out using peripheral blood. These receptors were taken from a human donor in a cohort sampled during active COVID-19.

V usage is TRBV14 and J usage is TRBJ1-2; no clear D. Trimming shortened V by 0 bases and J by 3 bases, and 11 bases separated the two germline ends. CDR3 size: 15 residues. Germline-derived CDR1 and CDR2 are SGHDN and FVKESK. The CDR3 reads CASSQEYEGYYGYTF. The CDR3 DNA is TGTGCCAGCAGCCAAGAATATGAGGGTTACTATGGCTACACCTTC.

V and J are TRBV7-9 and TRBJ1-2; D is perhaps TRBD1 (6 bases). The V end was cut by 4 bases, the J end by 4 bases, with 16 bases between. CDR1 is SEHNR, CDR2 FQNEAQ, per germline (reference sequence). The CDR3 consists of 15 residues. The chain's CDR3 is CASSSLRDTRYGYTF. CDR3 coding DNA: TGTGCCAGCAGCTCGCTTCGGGACACGCGCTATGGCTACACCTTC.

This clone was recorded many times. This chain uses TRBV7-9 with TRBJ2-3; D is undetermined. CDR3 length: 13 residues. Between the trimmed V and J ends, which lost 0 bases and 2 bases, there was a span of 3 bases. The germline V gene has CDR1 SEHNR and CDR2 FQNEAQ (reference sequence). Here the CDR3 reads CASSLALTDTQYF. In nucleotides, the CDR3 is TGTGCCAGCAGCTTAGCTCTCACAGATACGCAGTATTTT.

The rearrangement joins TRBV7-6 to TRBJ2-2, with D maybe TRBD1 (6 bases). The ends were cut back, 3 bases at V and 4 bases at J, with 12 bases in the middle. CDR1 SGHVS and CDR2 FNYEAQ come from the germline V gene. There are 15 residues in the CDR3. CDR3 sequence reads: CASSFPGAGTGELFF. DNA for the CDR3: TGTGCCAGCAGCTTTCCAGGGGCGGGCACCGGGGAGCTGTTTTTT.

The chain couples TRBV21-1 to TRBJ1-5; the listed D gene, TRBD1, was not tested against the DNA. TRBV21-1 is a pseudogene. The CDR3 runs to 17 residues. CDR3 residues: CASSKSRGRVSNQPQHF. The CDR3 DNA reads TGTGCCAGCAGCAAGTCTAGGGGCCGGGTAAGCAATCAGCCCCAGCATTTT.

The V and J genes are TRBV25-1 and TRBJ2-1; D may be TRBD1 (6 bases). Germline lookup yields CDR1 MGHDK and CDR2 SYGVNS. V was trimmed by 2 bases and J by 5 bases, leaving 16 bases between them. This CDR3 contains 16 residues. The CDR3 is CASSEIGRGVNNEQFF. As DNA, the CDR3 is TGTGCCAGCAGTGAAATAGGCAGGGGAGTCAACAATGAGCAGTTCTTC.

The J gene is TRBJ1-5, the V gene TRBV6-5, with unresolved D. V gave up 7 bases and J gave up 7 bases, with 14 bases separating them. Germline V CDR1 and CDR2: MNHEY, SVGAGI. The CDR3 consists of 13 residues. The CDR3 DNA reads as TGTGCCAGCACTTATAACCCTAGCCAGCCCCAGCATTTT. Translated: CASTYNPSQPQHF.

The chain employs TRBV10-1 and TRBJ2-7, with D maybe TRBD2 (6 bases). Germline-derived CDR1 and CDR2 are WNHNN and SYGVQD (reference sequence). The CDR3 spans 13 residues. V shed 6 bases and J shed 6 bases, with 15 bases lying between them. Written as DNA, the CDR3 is TGCGCCAGCAGGGGGGGACCCACCCCCGAGCAGTACTTC. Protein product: CASRGGPTPEQYF.

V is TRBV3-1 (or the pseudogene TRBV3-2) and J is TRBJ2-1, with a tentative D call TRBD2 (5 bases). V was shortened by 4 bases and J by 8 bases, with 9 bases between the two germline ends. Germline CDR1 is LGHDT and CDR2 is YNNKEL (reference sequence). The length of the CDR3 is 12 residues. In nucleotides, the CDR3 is TGTGCCAGCAGCCGGACTGGGGATGAGCAGTTCTTC. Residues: CASSRTGDEQFF.

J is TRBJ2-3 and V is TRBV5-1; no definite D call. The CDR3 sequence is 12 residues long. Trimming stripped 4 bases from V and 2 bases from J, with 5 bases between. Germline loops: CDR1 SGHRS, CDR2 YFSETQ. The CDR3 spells CASSELTDTQYF. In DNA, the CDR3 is TGCGCCAGCAGCGAGCTCACAGATACGCAGTATTTT.

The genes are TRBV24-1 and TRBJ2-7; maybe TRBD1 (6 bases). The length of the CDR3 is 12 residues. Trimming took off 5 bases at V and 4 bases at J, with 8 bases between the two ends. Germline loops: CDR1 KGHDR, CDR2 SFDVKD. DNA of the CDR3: TGTGCCACCAGTGCCACAGGGTACGAGCAGTACTTC. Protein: CATSATGYEQYF.

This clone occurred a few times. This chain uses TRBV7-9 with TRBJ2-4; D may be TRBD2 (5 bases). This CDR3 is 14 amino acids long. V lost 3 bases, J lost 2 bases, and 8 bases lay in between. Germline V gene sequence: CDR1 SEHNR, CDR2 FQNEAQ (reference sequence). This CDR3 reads CASSFRDPKNIQYF. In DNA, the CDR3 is TGTGCCAGCAGCTTCCGGGATCCCAAAAACATTCAGTACTTC.

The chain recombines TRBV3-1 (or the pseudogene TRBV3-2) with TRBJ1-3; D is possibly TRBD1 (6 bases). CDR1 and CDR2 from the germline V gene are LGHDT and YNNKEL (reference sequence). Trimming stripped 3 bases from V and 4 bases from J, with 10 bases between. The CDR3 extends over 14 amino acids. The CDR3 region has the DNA TGTGCCAGCAGCCAGGACAGTCACGGAAACACCATATATTTT. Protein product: CASSQDSHGNTIYF.

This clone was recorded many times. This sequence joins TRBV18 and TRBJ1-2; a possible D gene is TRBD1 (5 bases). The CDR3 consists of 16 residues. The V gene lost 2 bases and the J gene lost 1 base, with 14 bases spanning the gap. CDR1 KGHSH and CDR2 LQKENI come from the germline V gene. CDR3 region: CASSPLGVGVNYGYTF. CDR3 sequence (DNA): TGTGCCAGCTCACCATTAGGAGTAGGGGTTAACTATGGCTACACCTTC.

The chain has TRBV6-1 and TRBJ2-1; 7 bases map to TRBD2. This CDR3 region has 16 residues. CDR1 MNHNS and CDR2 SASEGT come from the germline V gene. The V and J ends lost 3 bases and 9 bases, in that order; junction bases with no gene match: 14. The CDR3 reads CASSEPGRGGLGEQFF. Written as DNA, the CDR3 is TGTGCCAGCAGTGAGCCGGGAAGGGGAGGGCTTGGTGAGCAGTTCTTC.

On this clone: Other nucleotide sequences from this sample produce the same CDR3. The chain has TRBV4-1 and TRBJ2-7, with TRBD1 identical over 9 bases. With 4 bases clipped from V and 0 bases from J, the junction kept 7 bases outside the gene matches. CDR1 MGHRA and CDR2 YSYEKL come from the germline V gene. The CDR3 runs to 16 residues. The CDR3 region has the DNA TGCGCCAGCAGCCGGTCCGGGACAGGGATCTCCTACGAGCAGTACTTC. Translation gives CASSRSGTGISYEQYF.

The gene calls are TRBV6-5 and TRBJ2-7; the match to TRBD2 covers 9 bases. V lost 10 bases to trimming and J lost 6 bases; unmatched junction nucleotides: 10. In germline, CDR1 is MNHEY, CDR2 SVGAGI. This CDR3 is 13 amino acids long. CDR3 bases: TGTGCCATCTTGTTGGGACTAGCTTTCGAGCAGTACTTC. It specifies CAILLGLAFEQYF.

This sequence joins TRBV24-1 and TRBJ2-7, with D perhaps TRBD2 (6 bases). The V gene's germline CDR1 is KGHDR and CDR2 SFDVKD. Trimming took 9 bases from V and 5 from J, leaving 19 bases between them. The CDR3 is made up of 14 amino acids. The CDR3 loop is CATSGGAPIDEQYF. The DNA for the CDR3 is TGTGCCACCTCGGGCGGGGCGCCTATCGACGAGCAGTACTTC.

CDR3 region: CASSLGLGNNEQFF. Here the CDR3 DNA reads TGTGCCAGCAGCTTGGGACTAGGAAACAATGAGCAGTTCTTC. The genes are TRBV7-9 and TRBJ2-1; 8 bases line up with TRBD2. CDR3 length: 14 amino acids. Looked up from germline, CDR1 is SEHNR and CDR2 is FQNEAQ (reference sequence). V shed 3 bases, J shed 5 bases, and the junction held 3 bases outside the gene matches.

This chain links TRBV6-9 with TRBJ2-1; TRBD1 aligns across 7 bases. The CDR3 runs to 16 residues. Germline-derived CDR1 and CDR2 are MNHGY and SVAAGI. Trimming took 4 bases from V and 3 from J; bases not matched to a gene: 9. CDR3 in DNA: TGTGCCAGCAGTTTGGGGACAGTGACGGGCTACAATGAGCAGTTCTTC. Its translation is CASSLGTVTGYNEQFF.

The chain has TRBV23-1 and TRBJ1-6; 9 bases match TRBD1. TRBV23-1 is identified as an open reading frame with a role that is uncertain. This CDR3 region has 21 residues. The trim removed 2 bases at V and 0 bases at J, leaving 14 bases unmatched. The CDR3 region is CASSQQRRDRASSSYNSPLHF. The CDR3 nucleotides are TGCGCCAGCAGTCAACAGAGAAGGGACAGGGCCTCGAGCTCCTATAATTCACCCCTCCACTTT.

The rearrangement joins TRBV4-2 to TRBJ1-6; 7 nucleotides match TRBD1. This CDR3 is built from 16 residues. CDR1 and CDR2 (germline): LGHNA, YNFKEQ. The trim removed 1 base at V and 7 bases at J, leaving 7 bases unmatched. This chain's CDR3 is CASSQALGQRNSPLHF. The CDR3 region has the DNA TGTGCCAGCAGCCAAGCTTTGGGACAGCGAAATTCACCCCTCCACTTT.

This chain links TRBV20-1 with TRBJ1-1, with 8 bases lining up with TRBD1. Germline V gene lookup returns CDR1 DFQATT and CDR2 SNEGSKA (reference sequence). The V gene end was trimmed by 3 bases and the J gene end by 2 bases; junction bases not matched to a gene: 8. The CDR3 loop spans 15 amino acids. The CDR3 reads CSASPPGQDNTEAFF. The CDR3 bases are TGCAGTGCTAGTCCCCCGGGACAGGACAACACTGAAGCTTTCTTT.

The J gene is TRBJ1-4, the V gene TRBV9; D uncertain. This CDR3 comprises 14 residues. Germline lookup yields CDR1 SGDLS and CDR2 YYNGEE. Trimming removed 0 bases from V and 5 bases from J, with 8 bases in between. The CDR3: CASSVGGVNEKLFF. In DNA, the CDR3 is TGTGCCAGCAGCGTAGGAGGTGTCAATGAAAAACTGTTTTTT.

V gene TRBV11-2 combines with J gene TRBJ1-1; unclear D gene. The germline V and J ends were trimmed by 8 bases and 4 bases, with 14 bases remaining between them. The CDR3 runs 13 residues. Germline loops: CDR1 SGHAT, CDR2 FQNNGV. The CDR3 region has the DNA TGTGCCAGCGCGCTCGGTGATGCCACTGAAGCTTTCTTT. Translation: CASALGDATEAFF.